This TCR beta chain was sequenced in a study of early T cells in non-severe SARS-CoV-2 infection. Study-level information: Sequencing input comprised bulk RNA from unsorted whole blood; chain pairing was not available.

The sample holds many counts of this clonotype. Antigen unknown. Unique molecular identifier tags were affixed to discrete cDNA molecules. TCRdb re-derived calls from the 5' RACE reads in MiXCR, one entry per CDR3 protein. The sample lists 55,000 to 70,000 distinct CDR3 sequences, 5.6% occurring once. Germline V gives CDR1 PRHDT, CDR2 FYEKMQ (reference sequence). CDR3 length equals 15 residues. Trimming removed 5 bases from V and 2 bases from J; junction bases left unmatched: 7. Study-wide results and limits: VDJdb matches were skewed toward anti-spike CD8 T cell responses.

The receptor was derived from an adult who was a healthcare worker with PCR-confirmed SARS-CoV-2 infection or an uninfected control (not recorded which). The specimen was whole blood. The chain links TRBV13 to TRBJ2-3, with TRBD1 matching over 7 bases. CDR3 sequence reads: CASSPRDRDTDTQYF. CDR3 sequence (DNA): TGTGCCAGCAGCCCCAGGGACAGAGACACAGATACGCAGTATTTT.